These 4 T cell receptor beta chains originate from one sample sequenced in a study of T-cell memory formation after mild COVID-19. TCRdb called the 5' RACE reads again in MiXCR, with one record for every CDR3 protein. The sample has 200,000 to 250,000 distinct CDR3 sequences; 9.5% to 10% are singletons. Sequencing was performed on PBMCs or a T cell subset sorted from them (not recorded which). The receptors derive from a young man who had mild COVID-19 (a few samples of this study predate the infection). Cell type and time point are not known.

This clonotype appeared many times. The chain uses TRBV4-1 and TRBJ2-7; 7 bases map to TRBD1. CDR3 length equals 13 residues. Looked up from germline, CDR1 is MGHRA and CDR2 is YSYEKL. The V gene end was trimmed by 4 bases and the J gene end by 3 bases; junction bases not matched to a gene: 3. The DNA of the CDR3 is TGCGCCAGCAGCCCTTGGGACAGCTACGAGCAGTACTTC. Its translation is CASSPWDSYEQYF.

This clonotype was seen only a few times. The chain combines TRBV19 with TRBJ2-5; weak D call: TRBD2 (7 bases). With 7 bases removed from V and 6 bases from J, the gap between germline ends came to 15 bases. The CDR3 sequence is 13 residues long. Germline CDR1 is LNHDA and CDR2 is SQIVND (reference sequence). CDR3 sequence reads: CASMAGARQTQYF. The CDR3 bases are TGTGCCAGTATGGCGGGGGCACGACAGACCCAGTACTTC.

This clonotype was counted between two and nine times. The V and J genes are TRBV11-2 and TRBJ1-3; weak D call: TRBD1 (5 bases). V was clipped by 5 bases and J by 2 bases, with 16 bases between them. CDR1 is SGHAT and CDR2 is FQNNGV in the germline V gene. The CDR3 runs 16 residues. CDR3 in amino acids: CASSIGFGTAGNTIYF. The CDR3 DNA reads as TGTGCCAGCAGCATAGGGTTCGGGACGGCTGGAAACACCATATATTTT.

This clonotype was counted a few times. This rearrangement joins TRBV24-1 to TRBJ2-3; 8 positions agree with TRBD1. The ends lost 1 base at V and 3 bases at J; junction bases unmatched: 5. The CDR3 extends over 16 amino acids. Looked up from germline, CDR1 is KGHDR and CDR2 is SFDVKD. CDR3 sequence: CATSDLPGTGTDTQYF. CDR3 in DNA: TGTGCCACCAGTGATTTACCCGGGACAGGAACAGATACGCAGTATTTT.